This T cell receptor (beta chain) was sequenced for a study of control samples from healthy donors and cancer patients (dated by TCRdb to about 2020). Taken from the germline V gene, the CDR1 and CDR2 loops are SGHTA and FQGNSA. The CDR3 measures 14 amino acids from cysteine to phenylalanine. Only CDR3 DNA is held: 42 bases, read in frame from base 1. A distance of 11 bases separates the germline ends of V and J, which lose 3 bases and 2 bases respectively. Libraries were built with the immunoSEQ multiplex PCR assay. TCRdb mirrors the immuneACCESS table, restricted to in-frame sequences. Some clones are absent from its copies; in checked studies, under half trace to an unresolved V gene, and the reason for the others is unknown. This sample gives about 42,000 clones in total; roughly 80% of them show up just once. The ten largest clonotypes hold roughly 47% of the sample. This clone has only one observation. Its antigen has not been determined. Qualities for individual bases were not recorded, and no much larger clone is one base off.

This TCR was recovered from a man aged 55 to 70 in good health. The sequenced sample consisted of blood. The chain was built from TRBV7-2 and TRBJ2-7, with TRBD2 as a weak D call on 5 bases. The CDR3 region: CASSFGPGTYEQYF. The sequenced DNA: TGTGCCAGCAGCTTCGGACCGGGGACCTACGAGCAGTACTTC.